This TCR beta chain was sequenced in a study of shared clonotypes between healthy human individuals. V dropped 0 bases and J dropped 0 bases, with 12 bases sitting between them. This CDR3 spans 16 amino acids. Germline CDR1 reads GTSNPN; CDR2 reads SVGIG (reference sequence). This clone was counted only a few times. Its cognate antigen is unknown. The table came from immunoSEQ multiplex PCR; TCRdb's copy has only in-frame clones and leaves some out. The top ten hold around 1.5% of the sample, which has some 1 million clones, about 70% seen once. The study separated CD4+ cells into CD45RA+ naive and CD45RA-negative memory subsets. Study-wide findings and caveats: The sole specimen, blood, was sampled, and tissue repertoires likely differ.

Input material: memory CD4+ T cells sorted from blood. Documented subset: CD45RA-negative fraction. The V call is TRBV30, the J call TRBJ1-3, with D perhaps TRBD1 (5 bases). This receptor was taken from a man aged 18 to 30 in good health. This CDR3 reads CAWSVRGTHSGNTIYF. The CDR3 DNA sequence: TGTGCCTGGAGTGTAAGAGGGACCCACTCTGGAAACACCATATATTTT.